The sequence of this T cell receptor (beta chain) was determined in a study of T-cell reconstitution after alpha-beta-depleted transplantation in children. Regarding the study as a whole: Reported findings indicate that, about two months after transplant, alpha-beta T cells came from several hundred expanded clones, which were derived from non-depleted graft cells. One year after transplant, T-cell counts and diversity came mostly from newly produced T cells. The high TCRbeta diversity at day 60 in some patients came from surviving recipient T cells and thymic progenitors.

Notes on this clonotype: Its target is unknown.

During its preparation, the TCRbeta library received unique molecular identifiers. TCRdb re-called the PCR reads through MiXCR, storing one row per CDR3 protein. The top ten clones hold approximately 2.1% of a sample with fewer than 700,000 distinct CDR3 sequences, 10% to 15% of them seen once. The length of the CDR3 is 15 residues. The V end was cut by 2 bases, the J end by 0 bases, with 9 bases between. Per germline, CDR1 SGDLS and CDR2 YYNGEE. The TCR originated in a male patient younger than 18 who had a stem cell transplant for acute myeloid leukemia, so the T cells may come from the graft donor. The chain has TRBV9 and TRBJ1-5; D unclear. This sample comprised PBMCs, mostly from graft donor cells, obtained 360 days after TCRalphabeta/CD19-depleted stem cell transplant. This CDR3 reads CASSVSAYSNQPQHF. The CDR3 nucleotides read TGTGCCAGCAGCGTTTCCGCGTATAGCAATCAGCCCCAGCATTTT.